The 11 T cell receptor beta chains given below trace back to one sample, sequenced in a study of T cell changes during pregnancy in multiple sclerosis. The method was immunoSEQ multiplex PCR; TCRdb's version includes in-frame clones alone and lacks a portion of them. This sample carries around 39,000 clones, roughly 90% of them seen once, and the ten largest clones take around 3.9%. The sample in question was CD8+ T cells from peripheral blood mononuclear cells, obtained in the first trimester of pregnancy. The receptors here all came from a female donor with multiple sclerosis, enrolled in a pregnancy study.

The chain has TRBV9 and TRBJ1-1; 10 positions agree with TRBD1. The CDR3 consists of 15 residues. The germline CDR1 and CDR2 sequences are SGDLS and YYNGEE. Trimming at V came to 4 bases and at J to 2 bases, leaving 5 bases not matched to a gene. CDR3 in amino acids: CASSPRTGGNTEAFF. The CDR3 nucleotides are TGTGCCAGCAGCCCCCGGACAGGGGGTAACACTGAAGCTTTCTTT.

The genes are TRBV4-3 and TRBJ2-3; 10 nucleotides match TRBD2. The germline V gene encodes CDR1 LGHNA and CDR2 YSLEER. There are 16 residues in the CDR3. V dropped 2 bases and J dropped 8; count of bases not matched to a gene: 10. The CDR3 bases are TGCGCCAGCAGCCAATTCAGCGGGGGGGAGACGGGTACGCAGTATTTT. Protein: CASSQFSGGETGTQYF.

The chain combines TRBV5-6 with TRBJ2-7; 11 bases are shared with TRBD1. The CDR3 has 15 residues. CDR1 is SGHDT and CDR2 is YYEEEE in the germline V gene. J gave up 3 bases and V 4 bases, and 6 bases lay outside the gene matches. The CDR3 region is CASSAHGTGGYEQYF. CDR3 DNA: TGTGCCAGCAGCGCTCACGGGACAGGGGGCTACGAGCAGTACTTC.

The rearrangement joins TRBV6-6 to TRBJ1-6; TRBD1 is a possible D gene (6 bases). V gave up 6 bases and J gave up 6 bases, with 12 bases separating them. Germline values: CDR1 MNHNY, CDR2 SVGAGI (reference sequence). This CDR3 contains 14 residues. The CDR3 nucleotides are TGTGCCAGCAGCCTCGGACAGCTTAATTCACCCCTCCACTTT. Protein product: CASSLGQLNSPLHF.

This clone has only one observation. The rearrangement uses TRBV13 and TRBJ2-7; possible D gene TRBD2, 5 bases. There are 12 residues in the CDR3. The V end was cut by 3 bases, the J end by 4 bases, with 7 bases between. Germline loops: CDR1 PRHDT, CDR2 FYEKMQ (reference sequence). CDR3 loop: CASSLDLYEQYF. The CDR3 DNA reads as TGTGCCAGCAGCTTGGACTTATACGAGCAGTACTTC.

The rearrangement uses TRBV4-3 and TRBJ1-1; 8 bases map to TRBD1. The CDR3 loop spans 16 amino acids. CDR1 is LGHNA, CDR2 YSLEER, per germline. Trimming took 4 bases from V and 5 from J; bases not matched to a gene: 12. CDR3 nucleotides: TGCGCCAGCAGCCCCTATGGGGCAGGGGGCCAAACTGAAGCTTTCTTT. This encodes CASSPYGAGGQTEAFF.

This clone was recorded only once. The gene calls are TRBV9 and TRBJ1-5; possible D gene TRBD1, 5 bases. Germline V gene data show CDR1 as SGDLS and CDR2 as YYNGEE. V shed 3 bases and J shed 1 base, with 5 bases lying between them. The CDR3 spans 13 residues. The CDR3 spells CASSEGSNQPQHF. Written as DNA, the CDR3 is TGTGCCAGCAGCGAGGGGAGCAATCAGCCCCAGCATTTT.

The chain uses TRBV4-1 and TRBJ1-3; D unclear. V lost 6 bases and J 0 bases, leaving 12 bases between the germline ends. Germline CDR1 reads MGHRA; CDR2 reads YSYEKL. There are 15 residues in the CDR3. The CDR3 DNA sequence: TGCGCCAGCAGTTTGGAGGCGGACTCTGGAAACACCATATATTTT. It yields the protein CASSLEADSGNTIYF.

The chain recombines TRBV4-3 with TRBJ2-7; a possible D gene is TRBD1 (6 bases). Trimming stripped 1 base from V and 3 bases from J, with 13 bases between. There are 15 residues in the CDR3. CDR1 and CDR2 (germline): LGHNA, YSLEER. The CDR3 sequence: CASSQVRDKGYEQYF. CDR3 sequence (DNA): TGCGCCAGCAGCCAAGTCCGGGACAAAGGCTACGAGCAGTACTTC.

The gene calls are TRBV6-1 and TRBJ2-7; D might be TRBD1 (7 bases). Germline V gives CDR1 MNHNS, CDR2 SASEGT. The CDR3 is 13 amino acids. Trimming stripped 8 bases from V and 5 bases from J, with 16 bases between. This CDR3 reads CASQGGTLNEQYF. The CDR3 DNA is TGTGCCAGCCAGGGGGGTACCCTTAACGAGCAGTACTTC.

In its sample, this clone was seen many times. This chain joins TRBV13 and TRBJ2-2, with D tentatively TRBD2 (7 bases). Per germline, CDR1 PRHDT and CDR2 FYEKMQ (reference sequence). V lost 5 bases, J lost 3 bases, and 19 bases lay in between. This CDR3 spans 17 amino acids. Written as DNA, the CDR3 is TGTGCCAGCAGCCCTCGTGAGGGGGGGCAGGACACCGGGGAGCTGTTTTTT. Translated: CASSPREGGQDTGELFF. Filled out from reference TRBV13 and TRBJ2-2, the complete variable domain reads AAGVIQSPRHLIKEKRETATLKCYPIPRHDTVYWYQQGPGQDPQFLISFYEKMQSDKGSIPDRFSAQQFSDYHSELNMSSLELGDSALYFCASSPREGGQDTGELFFGEGSRLTVL.